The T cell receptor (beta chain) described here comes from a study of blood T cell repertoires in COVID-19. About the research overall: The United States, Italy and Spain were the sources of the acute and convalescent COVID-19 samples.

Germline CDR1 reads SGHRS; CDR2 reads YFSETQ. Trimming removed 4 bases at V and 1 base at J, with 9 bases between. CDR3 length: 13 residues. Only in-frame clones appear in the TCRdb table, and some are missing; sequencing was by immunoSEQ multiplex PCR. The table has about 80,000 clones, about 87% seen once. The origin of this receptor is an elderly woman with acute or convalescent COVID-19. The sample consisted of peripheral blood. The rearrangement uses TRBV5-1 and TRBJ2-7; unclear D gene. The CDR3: CASSVTPSYEQYF. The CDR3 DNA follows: TGCGCCAGCAGCGTGACACCTTCCTACGAGCAGTACTTC. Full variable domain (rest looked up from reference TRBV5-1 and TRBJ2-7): KAGVTQTPRYLIKTRGQQVTLSCSPISGHRSVSWYQQTPGQGLQFLFEYFSETQRNKGNFPGRFSGRQFSNSRSEMNVSTLELGDSALYLCASSVTPSYEQYFGPGTRLTVT.